Below, 30 T cell receptor beta chains from the same sample are listed, as sequenced in a study of shared clonotypes between healthy human individuals. Measured with immunoSEQ multiplex PCR; TCRdb has only the in-frame clones, and not every one. The sample consists of around 450,000 clones, about four fifths of them appearing once. Sequencing was performed on PBMCs. The origin of the receptors is a woman aged 40 to 50 in good health. Some clones in this sample may be carry-over from other donors' samples.

This clone was seen more than once but under ten times. This chain uses TRBV29-1 with TRBJ2-7; a weak D match, TRBD1 (8 bases). Germline-derived CDR1 and CDR2 are SQVTM and ANQGSEA. The V gene lost 7 bases and the J gene lost 6 bases, with 13 bases spanning the gap. The CDR3 consists of 11 residues. CDR3: CSAHRGGEQYF. Written as DNA, the CDR3 is TGCAGCGCCCACAGGGGGGGCGAGCAGTACTTC.

The chain uses TRBV5-4 and TRBJ2-2; D remains unclear. Germline CDR1 SGHNT, CDR2 YYREEE (reference sequence). Trimming removed 1 base from V and 2 bases from J, with 6 bases in between. The CDR3 spans 14 residues. The CDR3 bases are TGTGCCAGCAGCTTGTATGGCAACACCGGGGAGCTGTTTTTT. This codes for CASSLYGNTGELFF.

The chain links TRBV11-1 to TRBJ2-7; 9 bases are shared with TRBD1. The CDR3 loop spans 14 amino acids. Looked up from germline, CDR1 is SGHAT and CDR2 is FQDESV (reference sequence). Unmatched junction bases numbered 3, after V lost 3 bases and J lost 3 bases. CDR3 sequence: CASSFPGQGYEQYF. The CDR3 DNA is TGTGCCAGCAGCTTCCCGGGACAGGGCTACGAGCAGTACTTC. The variable domain in full, with the rest retrieved from reference TRBV11-1 and TRBJ2-7, is EAEVAQSPRYKITEKSQAVAFWCDPISGHATLYWYRQILGQGPELLVQFQDESVVDDSQLPKDRFSAERLKGVDSTLKIQPAELGDSAMYLCASSFPGQGYEQYFGPGTRLTVT.

The rearrangement links TRBV5-4 to TRBJ2-7; 9 bases fit TRBD1. Germline V gene data show CDR1 as SGHNT and CDR2 as YYREEE (reference sequence). This CDR3 spans 15 amino acids. Germline trimming cut 0 bases from V and 6 bases from J; bases unmatched to any gene: 7. CDR3 protein: CASSLETGGSLEQYF. Here the CDR3 DNA reads TGTGCCAGCAGCTTGGAGACAGGGGGAAGTCTCGAGCAGTACTTC.

This clone has a handful of counts. The chain combines TRBV11-2 with TRBJ2-1; weak D call: TRBD2 (5 bases). The germline CDR1 and CDR2 sequences are SGHAT and FQNNGV. CDR3 length equals 15 residues. Deletions cut 0 bases from V and 6 bases from J, with 12 bases between. As DNA, the CDR3 is TGTGCCAGCAGCTTAGATCGGGGTAGCCCCAATGAGCAGTTCTTC. Its protein product is CASSLDRGSPNEQFF.

This clone has just one count. The chain joins TRBV9 to TRBJ1-1; 8 bases are a match to TRBD1. CDR1 is SGDLS and CDR2 is YYNGEE in the germline V gene. The CDR3 extends over 15 amino acids. V was pared by 0 bases and J by 1 base, with 2 bases of the junction left unmatched. CDR3 DNA sequence: TGTGCCAGCAGCGTAGAGGACAGGGCGAACACTGAAGCTTTCTTT. This codes for CASSVEDRANTEAFF.

This clone was detected a few times. The same CDR3 can be traced to other DNA sequences in this sample. The chain recombines TRBV28 with TRBJ1-1; no firm D call. CDR1 is MDHEN, CDR2 SYDVKM, per germline. The V and J ends lost 7 bases and 0 bases respectively, with 3 bases between them. CDR3 length: 11 residues. The CDR3 DNA reads TGTGCCAGCACCCTGAACACTGAAGCTTTCTTT. Its protein is CASTLNTEAFF.

The chain joins TRBV7-3 to TRBJ2-1; TRBD2 matches at 13 bases. CDR3 length: 17 residues. V lost 0 bases, J lost 8 bases, and 7 bases stayed unmatched. CDR1 and CDR2 (germline): SGHTA, FQGTGA. The CDR3 spells CASSLTGTSGVRYEQFF. CDR3 bases: TGTGCCAGCAGCTTAACCGGGACTAGCGGGGTACGCTATGAGCAGTTCTTC.

The chain recombines TRBV7-9 with TRBJ2-5; TRBD2 might be the D (6 bases). The CDR3 sequence is 16 residues long. The ends were cut back, 5 bases at V and 3 bases at J, with 19 bases in the middle. Germline assignment: CDR1 SEHNR and CDR2 FQNEAQ (reference sequence). The DNA for the CDR3 is TGTGCCAGCAGCACCACTCTCCGGGACTCAAAAGAGACCCAGTACTTC. This gives the protein CASSTTLRDSKETQYF.

CDR3 protein: CASSESSYGGELFF. The CDR3 DNA is TGTGCCAGCAGTGAGTCCAGTTATGGCGGGGAGCTGTTTTTT. The V call is TRBV6-4, the J call TRBJ2-2; D is uncertain. Germline CDR1 MRHNA, CDR2 SNTAGT. The V and J ends lost 3 bases and 7 bases respectively, with 12 bases between them. The CDR3 consists of 14 residues.

This chain connects TRBV11-3 to TRBJ2-2; 11 bases agree with TRBD2. Germline assignment: CDR1 SGHNT and CDR2 YENEEA. CDR3 length: 18 amino acids. Germline trimming cut 0 bases from V and 5 bases from J; bases unmatched to any gene: 8. The CDR3 is CASSLEGTSGSRTGELFF. The CDR3 nucleotides are TGTGCCAGCAGCTTAGAAGGCACTAGCGGGAGTAGGACCGGGGAGCTGTTTTTT.

This clone appeared once. The same CDR3 also results from other DNA sequences found in this sample. This sequence joins TRBV27 and TRBJ2-1, with 11 bases identical to TRBD2. This CDR3 comprises 15 residues. J was trimmed by 4 bases and V by 7 bases; bases with no gene match: 6. Germline V gives CDR1 MNHEY, CDR2 SMNVEV (reference sequence). This CDR3 is CASTPGTSGYNEQFF. Here the CDR3 DNA reads TGTGCCAGCACCCCCGGGACTAGCGGATACAATGAGCAGTTCTTC.

This chain uses TRBV29-1 with TRBJ2-3; D gene ambiguous. CDR1 is SQVTM, CDR2 ANQGSEA, per germline. CDR3 length equals 10 residues. V shed 4 bases and J shed 5 bases, with 4 bases lying between them. In DNA form, the CDR3 reads TGCAGCGTTGGAGTAGATACGCAGTATTTT. It encodes CSVGVDTQYF.

The chain carries TRBV5-1 and TRBJ2-3, with D hard to call. This CDR3 has 12 residues. The germline V gene encodes CDR1 SGHRS and CDR2 YFSETQ. V was pared by 3 bases and J by 4 bases, with 6 bases between. As DNA, the CDR3 is TGCGCCAGCAGCTGGCAGGCAGATACGCAGTATTTT. It codes for CASSWQADTQYF.

This rearrangement joins TRBV30 to TRBJ2-7; D is possibly TRBD1 (6 bases). The CDR3 is 13 residues long. The V gene lost 4 bases and the J gene lost 1 base, with 11 bases spanning the gap. Germline-derived CDR1 and CDR2 are GTSNPN and SVGIG (reference sequence). CDR3 in amino acids: CAWTSGDSYEQYF. In DNA, the CDR3 is TGTGCCTGGACGTCAGGGGATTCCTACGAGCAGTACTTC.

The gene calls are TRBV7-9 and TRBJ2-7; the D gene is possibly TRBD1 (6 bases). Germline-derived CDR1 and CDR2 are SEHNR and FQNEAQ (reference sequence). This CDR3 is 14 amino acids long. Deletions cut 2 bases from V and 3 bases from J, with 11 bases between. CDR3 in DNA: TGTGCCAGCAGCTTAAAGAACAGGGACTACGAGCAGTACTTC. Its translation is CASSLKNRDYEQYF.

About this clone: Mismatch with germline at one junction end may stem from a read error. CDR3 protein: CASSGPRGTVF. In DNA, the CDR3 is TGCGCCAGCAGTGGCCCGCGGGGAACGGTTTTT. The chain links TRBV10-1 to TRBJ1-1; D remains ambiguous. The CDR3 length is 11 residues. Per germline, CDR1 WNHNN and CDR2 SYGVQD (reference sequence).

The V gene is TRBV2, the J gene TRBJ2-1, with 10 bases identical to TRBD2. The V segment lost 7 bases and the J segment 7 bases; nucleotides outside the gene matches: 7. The CDR3 has 14 residues. Germline V gives CDR1 SNHLY, CDR2 FYNNEI. CDR3 sequence: CASTLGLAENEQFF. In DNA, the CDR3 is TGTGCCAGCACTCTAGGACTAGCGGAGAATGAGCAGTTCTTC. The whole variable domain, remainder taken from reference TRBV2 and TRBJ2-1, is EPEVTQTPSHQVTQMGQEVILRCVPISNHLYFYWYRQILGQKVEFLVSFYNNEISEKSEIFDDQFSVERPDGSNFTLKIRSTKLEDSAMYFCASTLGLAENEQFFGPGTRLTVL.

Of note for this clone: The junction differs from germline at one of its ends, possibly a read error. J is TRBJ2-7 and V is TRBV5-1; 9 bases match TRBD2. The length of the CDR3 is 21 residues. Germline CDR1 SGHRS, CDR2 YFSETQ. The CDR3 sequence: CARSLAGAGGRGGRWAYEQYF. CDR3 DNA sequence: TGCGCCCGCAGCTTGGCGGGGGCGGGGGGGCGCGGAGGCCGGTGGGCCTACGAGCAGTACTTC.

The chain recombines TRBV5-4 with TRBJ2-1, with TRBD2 as a possible D gene (6 bases). CDR1 is SGHNT, CDR2 YYREEE, per germline (reference sequence). The CDR3 totals 16 residues. Trimming stripped 1 base from V and 12 bases from J, with 23 bases between. CDR3 bases: TGTGCCAGCAGCTTGAGGTCGGTGGCGGGGCATGGTGCGCAGTTCTTC. It translates to CASSLRSVAGHGAQFF.

V usage is TRBV30 and J usage is TRBJ2-7; no reliable D call. Trimming removed 0 bases from V and 3 bases from J, with 6 bases in between. In germline, CDR1 is GTSNPN, CDR2 SVGIG (reference sequence). This CDR3 has 12 residues. This CDR3 is CAWSVVSYEQYF. The CDR3 DNA is TGTGCCTGGAGTGTTGTCAGCTACGAGCAGTACTTC.

The rearrangement uses TRBV10-2 and TRBJ2-1; TRBD2 matches 7 bases. Germline loops: CDR1 WSHSY, CDR2 SAAADI. The V and J ends lost 4 bases and 10 bases, in that order; junction bases with no gene match: 13. CDR3 length equals 15 residues. The CDR3: CASSGESGGRVEQFF. CDR3 nucleotide sequence: TGCGCCAGCAGTGGAGAGTCGGGCGGGAGAGTCGAGCAGTTCTTC.

The sample holds one count of this clone. The chain couples TRBV28 to TRBJ2-1; TRBD1 is a possible D gene (5 bases). The germline V gene encodes CDR1 MDHEN and CDR2 SYDVKM. This CDR3 region has 15 residues. Trimming left V 5 bases short and J 7 bases short, with 18 bases between. The CDR3 is CASSPRRGLVNEQFF. The CDR3 DNA is TGTGCCAGCAGTCCCCGTAGGGGTCTGGTGAATGAGCAGTTCTTC.

The rearrangement uses TRBV5-4 and TRBJ1-1; tentative D call: TRBD1 (5 bases). Germline CDR1 is SGHNT and CDR2 is YYREEE (reference sequence). The ends were cut back, 0 bases at V and 7 bases at J, with 13 bases in the middle. The CDR3 is 14 amino acids. The CDR3 region is CASSLAGAGGEAFF. CDR3 nucleotide sequence: TGTGCCAGCAGCTTGGCAGGAGCGGGGGGTGAAGCTTTCTTT.

The gene calls are TRBV9 and TRBJ2-2; a weak D match, TRBD2 (6 bases). Germline CDR1 and CDR2: SGDLS and YYNGEE. Trimming pared 0 bases from V and 0 bases from J, leaving 9 bases between. CDR3 size: 16 residues. CDR3 nucleotides: TGTGCCAGCAGCGTAGCTAGGACTACGAACACCGGGGAGCTGTTTTTT. This gives the protein CASSVARTTNTGELFF.

The V call is TRBV7-2, the J call TRBJ2-1; the D is unclear. V was shortened by 4 bases and J by 10 bases, with 14 bases between the two germline ends. CDR1 and CDR2 (germline): SGHTA, FQGNSA. CDR3 size: 13 residues. For the CDR3, the DNA is TGTGCCAGCAGCTCCTCGCCCGATTTGGAGCAGTTCTTC. Its translation: CASSSSPDLEQFF.

The CDR3: CASSSGAQETQYF. The CDR3 DNA sequence: TGTGCCAGCAGTTCCGGGGCCCAAGAGACCCAGTACTTC. The gene calls are TRBV27 and TRBJ2-5, with D perhaps matching TRBD1 or TRBD2 (5 bases each). The V gene lost 4 bases and the J gene lost 1 base, with 7 bases spanning the gap. The length of the CDR3 is 13 residues. Per germline, CDR1 MNHEY and CDR2 SMNVEV (reference sequence).

Only one count was recorded for this clone. The chain combines TRBV14 with TRBJ1-2, with a tentative D call TRBD1 (6 bases). The germline V and J ends were trimmed by 0 bases and 2 bases, with 13 bases remaining between them. From germline, CDR1 is SGHDN and CDR2 FVKESK. The CDR3 is made up of 16 amino acids. The CDR3 DNA sequence: TGTGCCAGCAGCCAAGATTGGGGCAGGGGAAACTATGGCTACACCTTC. Its protein product is CASSQDWGRGNYGYTF.

This rearrangement joins TRBV27 to TRBJ2-7, with 9 bases matching TRBD2. J was trimmed by 4 bases and V by 6 bases; bases with no gene match: 7. This CDR3 comprises 14 residues. CDR1 and CDR2 (germline): MNHEY, SMNVEV (reference sequence). In DNA form, the CDR3 reads TGTGCCAGCAGAGCTAGCGGGGCCACGTACGAGCAGTACTTC. Its translation is CASRASGATYEQYF.

This chain uses TRBV9 with TRBJ2-7; D is possibly TRBD1 (5 bases). Trimming took off 2 bases at V and 0 bases at J, with 12 bases between the two ends. This CDR3 has 15 residues. CDR1 and CDR2 (germline): SGDLS, YYNGEE. This CDR3 is CASSVGPGLSYEQYF. Here the CDR3 DNA reads TGTGCCAGCAGCGTGGGGCCAGGCCTCTCCTACGAGCAGTACTTC.